One sample yielded the 6 T cell receptor beta chains listed below, sequenced in a study of blood T cell repertoires in COVID-19. Generated by immunoSEQ multiplex PCR, the TCRdb table keeps only in-frame clones and is missing some. This table has about 360,000 clones, 75% to 90% appearing once. Sequencing was performed on peripheral blood. These receptors originate from a woman aged 60 to 75 with COVID-19, enrolled during active disease.

The chain combines TRBV19 with TRBJ1-1; a possible D gene is TRBD1 (5 bases). This CDR3 region has 15 residues. CDR1 is LNHDA and CDR2 is SQIVND in the germline V gene (reference sequence). V was cut by 6 bases and J by 3 bases, with 17 bases left in between. CDR3 sequence reads: CASRRDPGRDTEAFF. The CDR3 DNA follows: TGTGCCAGTAGGCGGGACCCCGGAAGGGACACTGAAGCTTTCTTT.

This chain uses TRBV7-6 with TRBJ2-1, with a tentative D call TRBD1 (6 bases). The germline CDR1 and CDR2 sequences are SGHVS and FNYEAQ. This CDR3 is 15 amino acids long. Trimming took 5 bases from V and 1 from J, leaving 12 bases between them. The CDR3 sequence is CASSPQTGSYNEQFF. The CDR3 DNA follows: TGTGCCAGCAGCCCCCAGACAGGATCCTACAATGAGCAGTTCTTC.

The genes are TRBV5-5 and TRBJ1-3; the match to TRBD1 covers 10 bases. The CDR3 extends over 16 amino acids. V gave up 0 bases and J gave up 4 bases; unmatched junction bases: 4. Germline assignment: CDR1 SGHKS and CDR2 YYEKEE (reference sequence). The CDR3 sequence is CASSLEGTGAGNTIYF. As DNA, the CDR3 is TGTGCCAGCAGCTTGGAGGGGACAGGGGCAGGAAACACCATATATTTT.

This clone was recorded only once. The CDR3 DNA follows: TGTGCCAGCAGATTTTTGACAGAGCCTAATGAAAAACTGTTTTTT. It translates to CASRFLTEPNEKLFF. V gene TRBV6-5 combines with J gene TRBJ1-4; D perhaps matches TRBD1 (5 bases). Per the germline V gene, CDR1 is MNHEY and CDR2 is SVGAGI. The CDR3 sequence is 15 residues long. V lost 6 bases and J 3 bases, leaving 14 bases between the germline ends.

This chain joins TRBV3-1 (or the pseudogene TRBV3-2) and TRBJ1-4, with a weak D call TRBD1 (5 bases). CDR3 length: 14 residues. Trimming removed 0 bases from V and 8 bases from J, with 10 bases in between. Germline-derived CDR1 and CDR2 are LGHDT and YNNKEL (reference sequence). DNA for the CDR3: TGTGCCAGCAGCCAAGAGAGTACAGGAGAAAAACTGTTTTTT. Translated, it gives CASSQESTGEKLFF.

This clone was observed a single time. The J gene is TRBJ2-1, the V gene TRBV2; TRBD2 matches at 7 bases. Germline CDR1 reads SNHLY; CDR2 reads FYNNEI. CDR3 length: 16 amino acids. V lost 3 bases, J lost 5 bases, and 10 bases stayed unmatched. The CDR3 is CASSEGGGNFNNEQFF. CDR3 nucleotides: TGTGCCAGCAGTGAGGGGGGGGGAAACTTCAACAATGAGCAGTTCTTC.